Sequencing of this TCR beta chain was carried out in a study of human T cells and chemical hapten exposure. Germline V CDR1 and CDR2: SGDLS, YYNGEE. The CDR3 is made up of 17 amino acids. V lost 3 bases and J lost 6; bases outside the gene matches: 14. Time point meaning: pre-sensitization, week 0. Treatment in this sample: therapeutic diphenylcyclopropenone sensitization with weekly scalp DPC. TCRdb called the RACE reads again in MiXCR, with one record for every CDR3 protein. This sample carries some 250,000 distinct CDR3 sequences, roughly 8% of them seen once, and the ten largest clones take around 1.2%. This clonotype was counted a few times.

The chain recombines TRBV9 with TRBJ1-1; 10 bases are a match to TRBD1. The TCR originated in a young man with alopecia areata. Some clones in this sample may be carry-over from other donors' samples. The specimen comprised whole blood, sampled in connection with sensitization to the hapten diphenylcyclopropenone (DPC). CDR3 sequence reads: CASSAGAGTGDVPEAFF. The CDR3 nucleotides are TGTGCCAGCAGCGCGGGAGCCGGGACAGGGGACGTCCCTGAAGCTTTCTTT.